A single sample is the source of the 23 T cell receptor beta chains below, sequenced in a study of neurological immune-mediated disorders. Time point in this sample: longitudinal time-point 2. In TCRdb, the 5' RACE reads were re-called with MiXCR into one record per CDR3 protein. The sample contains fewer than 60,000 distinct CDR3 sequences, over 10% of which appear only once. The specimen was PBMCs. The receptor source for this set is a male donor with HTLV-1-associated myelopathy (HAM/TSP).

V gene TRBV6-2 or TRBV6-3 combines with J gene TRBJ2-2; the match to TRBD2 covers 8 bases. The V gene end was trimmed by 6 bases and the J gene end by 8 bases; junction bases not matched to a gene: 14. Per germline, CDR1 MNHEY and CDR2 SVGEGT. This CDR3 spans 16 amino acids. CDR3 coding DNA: TGTGCCAGCAGCCGCCAGTTAGCGGGGAACGAAGGGGAGCTGTTTTTT. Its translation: CASSRQLAGNEGELFF.

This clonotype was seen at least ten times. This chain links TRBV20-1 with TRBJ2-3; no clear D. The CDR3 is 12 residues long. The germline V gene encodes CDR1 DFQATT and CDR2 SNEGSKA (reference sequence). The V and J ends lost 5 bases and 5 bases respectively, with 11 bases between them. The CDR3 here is CSAGRAGDTQYF. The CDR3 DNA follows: TGCAGTGCTGGACGAGCCGGAGATACGCAGTATTTT.

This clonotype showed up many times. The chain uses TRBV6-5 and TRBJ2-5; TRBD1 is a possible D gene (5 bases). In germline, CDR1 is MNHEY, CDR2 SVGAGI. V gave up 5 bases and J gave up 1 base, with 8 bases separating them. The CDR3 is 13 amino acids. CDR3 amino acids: CASSTGPQETQYF. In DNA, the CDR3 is TGTGCCAGCAGTACAGGTCCCCAAGAGACCCAGTACTTC.

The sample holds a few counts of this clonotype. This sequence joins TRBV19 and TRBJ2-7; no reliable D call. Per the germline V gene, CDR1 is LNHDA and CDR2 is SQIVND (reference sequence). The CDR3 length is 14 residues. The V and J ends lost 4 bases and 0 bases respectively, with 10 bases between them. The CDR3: CASSKGSNSYEQYF. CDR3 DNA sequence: TGTGCCAGTAGTAAGGGAAGTAACTCCTACGAGCAGTACTTC.

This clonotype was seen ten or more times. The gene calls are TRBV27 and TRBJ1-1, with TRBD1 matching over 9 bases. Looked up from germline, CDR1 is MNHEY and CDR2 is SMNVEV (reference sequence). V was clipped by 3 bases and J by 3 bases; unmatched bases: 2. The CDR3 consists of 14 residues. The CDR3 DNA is TGTGCCAGCAGTTTTGGACAGGGGTACACTGAAGCTTTCTTT. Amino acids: CASSFGQGYTEAFF.

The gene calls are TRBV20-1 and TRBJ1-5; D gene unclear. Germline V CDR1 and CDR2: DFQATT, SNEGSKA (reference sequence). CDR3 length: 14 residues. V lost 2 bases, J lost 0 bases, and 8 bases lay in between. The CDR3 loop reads CSARRSASNQPQHF. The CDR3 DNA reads TGCAGTGCTAGAAGGTCAGCTAGCAATCAGCCCCAGCATTTT.

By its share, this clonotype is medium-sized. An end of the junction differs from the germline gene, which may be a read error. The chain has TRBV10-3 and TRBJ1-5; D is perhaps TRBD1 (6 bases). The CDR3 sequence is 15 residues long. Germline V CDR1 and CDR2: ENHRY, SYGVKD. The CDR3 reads CAISDGQSSDQPQHF. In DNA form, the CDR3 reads TGTGCCATCAGTGATGGACAGTCTAGCGATCAGCCCCAGCATTTT.

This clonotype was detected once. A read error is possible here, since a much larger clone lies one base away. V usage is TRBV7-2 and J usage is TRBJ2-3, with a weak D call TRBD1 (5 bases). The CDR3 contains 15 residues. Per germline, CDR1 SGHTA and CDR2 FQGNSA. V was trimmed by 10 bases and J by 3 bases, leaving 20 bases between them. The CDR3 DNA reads TGTGCCAACACCCTAGGGGTGGTTGAGACAGATACGCAGTATTTT. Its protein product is CANTLGVVETDTQYF.

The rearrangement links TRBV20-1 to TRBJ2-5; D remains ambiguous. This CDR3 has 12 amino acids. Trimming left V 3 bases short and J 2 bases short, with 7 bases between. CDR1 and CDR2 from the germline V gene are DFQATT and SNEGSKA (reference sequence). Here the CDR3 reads CSARAKQETQYF. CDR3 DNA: TGCAGTGCTAGGGCTAAACAAGAGACCCAGTACTTC.

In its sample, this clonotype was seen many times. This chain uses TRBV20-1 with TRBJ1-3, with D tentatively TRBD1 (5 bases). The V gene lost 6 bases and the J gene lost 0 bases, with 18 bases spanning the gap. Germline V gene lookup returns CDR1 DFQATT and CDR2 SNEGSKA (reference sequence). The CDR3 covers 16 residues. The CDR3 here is CSAAPGTPDSGNTIYF. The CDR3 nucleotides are TGCAGTGCCGCACCCGGGACGCCAGACTCTGGAAACACCATATATTTT.

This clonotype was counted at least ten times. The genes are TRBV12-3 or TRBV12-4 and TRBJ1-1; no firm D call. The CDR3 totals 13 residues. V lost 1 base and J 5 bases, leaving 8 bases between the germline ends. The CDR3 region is CASSLGSWTEAFF. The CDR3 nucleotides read TGTGCCAGCAGTTTAGGATCGTGGACTGAAGCTTTCTTT.

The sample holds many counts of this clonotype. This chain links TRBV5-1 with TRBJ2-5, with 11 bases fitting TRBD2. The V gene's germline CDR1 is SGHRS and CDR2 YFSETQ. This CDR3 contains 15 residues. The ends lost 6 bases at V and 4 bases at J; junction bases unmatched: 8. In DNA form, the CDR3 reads TGCGCCAGCACCTATAGCGGGGGGGCCGGAGAGACCCAGTACTTC. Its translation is CASTYSGGAGETQYF.

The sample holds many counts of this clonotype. In nucleotides, the CDR3 is TGTGCCAGCAGCTTAGGCCTCACCAAGGGAGAAAAACTGTTTTTT. As protein: CASSLGLTKGEKLFF. The chain combines TRBV7-8 with TRBJ1-4; D gene unclear. The CDR3 sequence is 15 residues long. Trimming took 1 base from V and 8 from J, leaving 14 bases between them. Germline V gene lookup returns CDR1 SGHVS and CDR2 FQNEAQ.

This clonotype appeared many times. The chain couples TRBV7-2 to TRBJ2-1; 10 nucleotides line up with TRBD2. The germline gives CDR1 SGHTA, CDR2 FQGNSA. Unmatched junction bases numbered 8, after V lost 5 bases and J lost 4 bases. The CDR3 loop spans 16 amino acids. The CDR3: CASSPTLAGPYNEQFF. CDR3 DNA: TGTGCCAGCAGCCCGACACTAGCGGGGCCGTACAATGAGCAGTTCTTC.

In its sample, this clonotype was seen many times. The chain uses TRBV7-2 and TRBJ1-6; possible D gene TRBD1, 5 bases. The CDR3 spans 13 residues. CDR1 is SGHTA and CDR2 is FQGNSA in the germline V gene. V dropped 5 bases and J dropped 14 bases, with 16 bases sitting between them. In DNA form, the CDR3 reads TGTGCCAGCAGCAGACGCGGGGCCGGGGCCCTCCACTTT. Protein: CASSRRGAGALHF.

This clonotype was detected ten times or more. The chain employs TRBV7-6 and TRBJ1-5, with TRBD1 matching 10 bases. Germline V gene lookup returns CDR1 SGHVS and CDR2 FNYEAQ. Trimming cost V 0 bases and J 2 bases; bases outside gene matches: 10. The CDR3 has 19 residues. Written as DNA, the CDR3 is TGTGCCAGCAGCTTAGCGACAGGGGGCGGTGGATGGGGCAATCAGCCCCAGCATTTT. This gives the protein CASSLATGGGGWGNQPQHF.

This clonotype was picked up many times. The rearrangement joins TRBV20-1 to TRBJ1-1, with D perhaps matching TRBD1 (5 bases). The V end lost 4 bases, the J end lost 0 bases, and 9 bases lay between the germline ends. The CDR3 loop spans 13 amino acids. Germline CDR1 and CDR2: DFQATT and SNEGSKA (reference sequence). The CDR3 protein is CSATRTLNTEAFF. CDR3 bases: TGCAGTGCTACCAGGACATTGAACACTGAAGCTTTCTTT.

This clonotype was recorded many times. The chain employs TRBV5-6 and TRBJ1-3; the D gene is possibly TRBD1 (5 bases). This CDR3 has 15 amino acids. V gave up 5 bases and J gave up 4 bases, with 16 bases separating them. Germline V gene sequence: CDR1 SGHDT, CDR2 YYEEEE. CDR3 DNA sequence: TGTGCCAGCAGTTTAGCAGGGATGGAAGGAAACACCATATATTTT. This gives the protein CASSLAGMEGNTIYF.

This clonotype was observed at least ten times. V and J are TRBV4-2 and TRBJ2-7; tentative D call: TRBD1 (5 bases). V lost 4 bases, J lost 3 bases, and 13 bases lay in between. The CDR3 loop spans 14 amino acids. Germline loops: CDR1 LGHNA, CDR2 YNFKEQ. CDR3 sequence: CASSPSQGYYEQYF. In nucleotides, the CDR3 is TGTGCCAGCAGCCCCTCCCAGGGATACTACGAGCAGTACTTC.

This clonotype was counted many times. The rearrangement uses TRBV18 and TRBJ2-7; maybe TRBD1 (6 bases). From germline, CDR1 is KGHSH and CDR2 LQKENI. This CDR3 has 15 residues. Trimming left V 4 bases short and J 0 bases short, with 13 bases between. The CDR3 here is CASSLGTTNSYEQYF. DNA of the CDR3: TGTGCCAGCTCACTTGGGACAACCAACTCCTACGAGCAGTACTTC. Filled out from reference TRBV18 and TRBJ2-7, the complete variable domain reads NAGVMQNPRHLVRRRGQEARLRCSPMKGHSHVYWYRQLPEEGLKFMVYLQKENIIDESGMPKERFSAEFPKEGPSILRIQQVVRGDSAAYFCASSLGTTNSYEQYFGPGTRLTVT.

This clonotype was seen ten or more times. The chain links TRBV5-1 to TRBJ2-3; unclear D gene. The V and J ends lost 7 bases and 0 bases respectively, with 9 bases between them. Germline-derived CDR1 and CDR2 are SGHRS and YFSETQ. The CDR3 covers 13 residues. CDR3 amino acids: CASGLTSTDTQYF. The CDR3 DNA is TGCGCCAGCGGCCTAACTAGCACAGATACGCAGTATTTT.

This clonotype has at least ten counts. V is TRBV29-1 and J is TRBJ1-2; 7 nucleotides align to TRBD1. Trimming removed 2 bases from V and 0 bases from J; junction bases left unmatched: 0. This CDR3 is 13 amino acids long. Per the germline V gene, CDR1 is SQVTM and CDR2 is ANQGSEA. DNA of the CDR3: TGCAGCGTTGAAAGGGGGCCTAACTATGGCTACACCTTC. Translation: CSVERGPNYGYTF. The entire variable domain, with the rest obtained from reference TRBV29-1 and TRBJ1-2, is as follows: SAVISQKPSRDICQRGTSLTIQCQVDSQVTMMFWYRQQPGQSLTLIATANQGSEATYESGFVIDKFPISRPNLTFSTLTVSNMSPEDSSIYLCSVERGPNYGYTFGSGTRLTVV.

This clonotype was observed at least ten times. CDR3 sequence: CSARGAGEAFF. CDR3 DNA sequence: TGCAGTGCTAGAGGGGCAGGTGAAGCTTTCTTT. The chain recombines TRBV20-1 with TRBJ1-1; D remains ambiguous. Germline V gene lookup returns CDR1 DFQATT and CDR2 SNEGSKA (reference sequence). V was shortened by 1 base and J by 7 bases, with 7 bases between the two germline ends. The CDR3 extends over 11 amino acids.